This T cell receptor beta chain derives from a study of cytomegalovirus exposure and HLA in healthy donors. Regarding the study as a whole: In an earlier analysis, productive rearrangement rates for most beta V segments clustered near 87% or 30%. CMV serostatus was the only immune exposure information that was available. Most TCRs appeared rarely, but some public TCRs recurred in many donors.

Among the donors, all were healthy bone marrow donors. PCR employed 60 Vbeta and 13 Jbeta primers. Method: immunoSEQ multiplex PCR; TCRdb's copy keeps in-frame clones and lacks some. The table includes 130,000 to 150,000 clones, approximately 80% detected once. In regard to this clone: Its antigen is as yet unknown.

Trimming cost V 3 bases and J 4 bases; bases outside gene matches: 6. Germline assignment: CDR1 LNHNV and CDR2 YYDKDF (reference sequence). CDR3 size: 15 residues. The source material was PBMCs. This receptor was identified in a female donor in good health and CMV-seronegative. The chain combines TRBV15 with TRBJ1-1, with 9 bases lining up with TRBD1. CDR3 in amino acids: CATSRGGQGFTEAFF. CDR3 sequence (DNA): TGTGCCACCAGCAGGGGGGGACAGGGCTTCACTGAAGCTTTCTTT.